Each of the 27 T cell receptor beta chains below was sequenced from the same sample in a study of CD8+CD57+ T cells in acquired aplastic anemia listed by TCRdb under 2018. For sequencing, an Illumina HiSeq 2000 was employed. Genomic DNA was used as template for profiling of TCR beta VDJ combinations and CDR3 sequences. Clones were called with MiXCR by TCRdb after fastp trimmed the public reads at Q25, and only in-frame beta chains were retained. One record per CDR3 amino acid sequence lists the most common genes and DNA. This sample comprises around 170,000 distinct CDR3 sequences, less than 55% of them detected only once. Roughly 3% of the sample rests with the top ten. The source material was sorted CD4+, CD8+, or CD8+CD57+ T cells (not recorded which) from PBMCs. These TCRs come from a human donor in good health.

The chain joins TRBV20-1 to TRBJ2-1, with TRBD2 matching 11 bases. With V trimmed by 6 bases and J by 0 bases, 4 bases remained unmatched. Germline lookup yields CDR1 DFQATT and CDR2 SNEGSKA (reference sequence). The CDR3 is 15 amino acids. The CDR3 sequence: CSAAGLAVSYNEQFF. The CDR3 DNA reads TGCAGTGCGGCGGGACTAGCGGTCTCCTACAATGAGCAGTTCTTC.

A single count supports this clonotype. CDR3 sequence (DNA): TGTGCCAGTAGTACAGGACTAGGAGATTACAATGAGCAGTTCTTC. It yields the protein CASSTGLGDYNEQFF. This chain uses TRBV19 with TRBJ2-1; 7 bases map to TRBD2. V trimming: 4 bases; J trimming: 4 bases; junction bases outside the gene matches: 7. The germline V gene encodes CDR1 LNHDA and CDR2 SQIVND (reference sequence). The CDR3 length is 15 residues.

The chain couples TRBV5-1 to TRBJ1-2, with 9 bases fitting TRBD1. The CDR3 extends over 14 amino acids. CDR1 is SGHRS, CDR2 YFSETQ, per germline. Trimming at V came to 5 bases and at J to 4 bases, leaving 6 bases not matched to a gene. CDR3 nucleotide sequence: TGCGCCAGCAGTAACAGGGGGCAAGGCTATGGCTACACCTTC. Translated, it gives CASSNRGQGYGYTF.

The chain has TRBV12-3 or TRBV12-4 and TRBJ1-2, with TRBD1 matching over 10 bases. The CDR3 consists of 15 residues. Losses at the gene ends were 6 bases for V and 3 bases for J; bases not matched to a gene: 7. The CDR3 here is CASRPPGQGHYGYTF. CDR3 DNA sequence: TGTGCCAGCAGGCCACCGGGACAGGGGCACTATGGCTACACCTTC.

This clonotype was seen ten or more times. The V and J genes are TRBV3-1 and TRBJ2-7; 11 bases align to TRBD1. The CDR3 sequence is 14 residues long. Germline V gene sequence: CDR1 LGHDT, CDR2 YNNKEL (reference sequence). The V segment lost 5 bases and the J segment 2 bases; nucleotides outside the gene matches: 2. The CDR3 is CASSTDRGPYEQYF. CDR3 nucleotides: TGTGCCAGCAGCACGGACAGGGGGCCCTACGAGCAGTACTTC.

J is TRBJ2-2 and V is TRBV7-9; no definite D call. With 5 bases removed from V and 9 bases from J, the gap between germline ends came to 10 bases. The CDR3 contains 12 residues. Germline CDR1 SEHNR, CDR2 FQNEAQ (reference sequence). The DNA for the CDR3 is TGTGCCAGCAGCCCCTTAGTAAGGGAGCTGTTTTTT. Residues: CASSPLVRELFF. The complete variable domain, with remaining parts taken from reference TRBV7-9 and TRBJ2-2, reads DTGVSQNPRHKITKRGQNVTFRCDPISEHNRLYWYRQTLGQGPEFLTYFQNEAQLEKSRLLSDRFSAERPKGSFSTLEIQRTEQGDSAMYLCASSPLVRELFFGEGSRLTVL.

This clonotype was counted at least ten times. An end of the junction differs from the germline gene, which may be a read error. J is TRBJ2-7 and V is TRBV7-7; 7 bases match TRBD1. CDR3 length: 14 residues. Germline values: CDR1 SSHAT, CDR2 FNYEAQ (reference sequence). CDR3 region: CASRTPGGSYEQYF. CDR3 DNA: TGTGCTAGCAGAACTCCAGGGGGATCCTACGAGCAGTACTTC.

The J gene is TRBJ1-3, the V gene TRBV12-3 or TRBV12-4, with unresolved D. The CDR3 contains 12 residues. Trimming took 1 base from V and 9 from J, leaving 7 bases between them. This chain's CDR3 is CASSLVKSTIYF. In DNA, the CDR3 is TGTGCCAGCAGTTTAGTTAAAAGCACCATATATTTT.

This clonotype has a count of ten or more. The V gene is TRBV7-8, the J gene TRBJ2-7; D may be TRBD2 (6 bases). Trimming took off 4 bases at V and 3 bases at J, with 19 bases between the two ends. The CDR3 is made up of 16 amino acids. CDR1 and CDR2 (germline): SGHVS, FQNEAQ. CDR3 DNA sequence: TGTGCCAGCAGCTCCCACGGTGGGGGGAGTAACTACGAGCAGTACTTC. Translated, it gives CASSSHGGGSNYEQYF.

The J gene is TRBJ1-6, the V gene TRBV7-9; 7 nucleotides line up with TRBD1. Trimming cost V 5 bases and J 7 bases; bases outside gene matches: 8. CDR3 length: 15 residues. Germline assignment: CDR1 SEHNR and CDR2 FQNEAQ (reference sequence). The CDR3 DNA is TGTGCCAGCAGCACCGGGACAGTATCGAATTCACCCCTCCACTTT. Residues: CASSTGTVSNSPLHF.

V and J are TRBV27 and TRBJ2-7; 7 bases line up with TRBD2. The CDR3 sequence is 14 residues long. The V gene's germline CDR1 is MNHEY and CDR2 SMNVEV (reference sequence). J was trimmed by 2 bases and V by 6 bases; bases with no gene match: 7. As DNA, the CDR3 is TGTGCCAGCAGCCAATGGGGGGGAACCTACGAGCAGTACTTC. Translated, it gives CASSQWGGTYEQYF.

As regards this clonotype: A much larger clonotype is one base distant, so this may be a read error. V gene TRBV28 combines with J gene TRBJ1-1; D gene uncertain. Germline assignment: CDR1 MDHEN and CDR2 SYDVKM. CDR3 length: 14 amino acids. CDR3 in DNA: TGTGCCAGCAGTTTAGAGCAGCTGAACACTGAAACTTTCTTT. This encodes CASSLEQLNTETFF.

This rearrangement joins TRBV7-2 to TRBJ2-7; TRBD1 is a possible D gene (5 bases). The germline V gene encodes CDR1 SGHTA and CDR2 FQGNSA. V shed 1 base and J shed 6 bases, with 10 bases lying between them. This CDR3 contains 13 residues. CDR3 nucleotide sequence: TGTGCCAGCAGCTTAGACAGGATCGGCGAGCAGTACTTC. Translating it yields CASSLDRIGEQYF.

J is TRBJ2-1 and V is TRBV27; 9 nucleotides match TRBD2. In germline, CDR1 is MNHEY, CDR2 SMNVEV (reference sequence). V lost 6 bases, J lost 0 bases, and 9 bases stayed unmatched. The CDR3 has 17 residues. The CDR3 loop reads CASRGAGGRFSYNEQFF. The CDR3 coding sequence is TGTGCCAGCAGGGGAGCGGGAGGCCGGTTCTCCTACAATGAGCAGTTCTTC.

The chain carries TRBV20-1 and TRBJ2-5; D remains unclear. Trimming removed 3 bases at V and 2 bases at J, with 7 bases between. The CDR3 is 12 amino acids. From germline, CDR1 is DFQATT and CDR2 SNEGSKA (reference sequence). The CDR3 DNA reads as TGCAGTGCTAGTCTGGGGCAAGAGACCCAGTACTTC. It encodes CSASLGQETQYF.

This clonotype was seen once. The CDR3 nucleotides are TGTGCCAGCGGGGGACAGGGACTTTCCTACGAGCAGTACTTC. It encodes CASGGQGLSYEQYF. The chain uses TRBV27 and TRBJ2-7; 9 bases are a match to TRBD1. Germline V gene data show CDR1 as MNHEY and CDR2 as SMNVEV (reference sequence). V trimming: 8 bases; J trimming: 1 base; junction bases outside the gene matches: 6. This CDR3 is 14 amino acids long.

The V and J genes are TRBV15 and TRBJ2-5, with 8 positions matching TRBD1. The CDR3 runs 15 residues. Germline CDR1 is LNHNV and CDR2 is YYDKDF (reference sequence). The V segment lost 8 bases and the J segment 4 bases; nucleotides outside the gene matches: 12. This CDR3 is CATGASRDRGETQYF. The CDR3 DNA reads as TGTGCCACCGGTGCTTCGAGAGACAGGGGAGAGACCCAGTACTTC.

The chain combines TRBV20-1 with TRBJ1-2, with unresolved D. In germline, CDR1 is DFQATT, CDR2 SNEGSKA (reference sequence). The V end was cut by 1 base, the J end by 4 bases, with 10 bases between. This CDR3 is 13 amino acids long. CDR3 in amino acids: CSARVESGYGYTF. The CDR3 nucleotides are TGCAGTGCTAGAGTCGAATCGGGCTATGGCTACACCTTC.

CDR3 sequence (DNA): TGTGCCACCAGCAGAGAGTGGGGAGGTTCTGGCTACACCTTC. Translated, it gives CATSREWGGSGYTF. The chain employs TRBV15 and TRBJ1-2; D gene ambiguous. The ends were cut back, 0 bases at V and 7 bases at J, with 12 bases in the middle. The CDR3 extends over 14 amino acids. Germline-derived CDR1 and CDR2 are LNHNV and YYDKDF (reference sequence).

In its sample, this clonotype was seen a few times. The rearrangement joins TRBV7-9 to TRBJ2-5, with TRBD2 matching 7 bases. J gave up 2 bases and V 7 bases, and 4 bases lay outside the gene matches. CDR3 length: 13 amino acids. The germline V gene has CDR1 SEHNR and CDR2 FQNEAQ (reference sequence). In DNA form, the CDR3 reads TGTGCCAGCATGGGCGGGGGTCAAGAGACCCAGTACTTC. Residues: CASMGGGQETQYF.

The gene calls are TRBV7-9 and TRBJ1-1, with D perhaps TRBD1 (5 bases). The CDR3 sequence is 15 residues long. CDR1 SEHNR and CDR2 FQNEAQ come from the germline V gene (reference sequence). Trimming removed 1 base from V and 5 bases from J, with 14 bases in between. The CDR3 nucleotides are TGTGCCAGCAGCTTAGAAGGGGCCCGGAGGACTGAAGCTTTCTTT. Protein product: CASSLEGARRTEAFF.

This chain uses TRBV5-1 with TRBJ1-2, with TRBD1 as a possible D gene (5 bases). The CDR3 has 14 residues. Trimming cost V 4 bases and J 0 bases, with 10 bases left between them. The germline gives CDR1 SGHRS, CDR2 YFSETQ. The CDR3 reads CASSAGAPNYGYTF. The CDR3 DNA sequence: TGCGCCAGCAGCGCCGGGGCCCCTAACTATGGCTACACCTTC.

This clonotype was picked up many times. The chain is built from TRBV6-5 and TRBJ2-5; D not certain. Trimming cost V 4 bases and J 4 bases, with 13 bases left between them. This CDR3 spans 14 amino acids. Germline lookup yields CDR1 MNHEY and CDR2 SVGAGI. CDR3 nucleotides: TGTGCCAGCAGTTCGCCTGACCGGACAGAGACCCAGTACTTC. Its translation: CASSSPDRTETQYF.

This chain uses TRBV4-3 with TRBJ2-3; 7 bases map to TRBD2. The CDR3 consists of 13 residues. V shed 0 bases, J shed 11 bases, and the junction held 5 bases outside the gene matches. Per the germline V gene, CDR1 is LGHNA and CDR2 is YSLEER. This chain's CDR3 is CASSQDSGGGQYF. CDR3 nucleotide sequence: TGCGCCAGCAGCCAAGATTCAGGCGGGGGGCAGTATTTT.

Note on this clonotype: In this CDR3 the conserved last residue, phenylalanine or tryptophan, is missing, so a read error is likely. The chain recombines TRBV20-1 with TRBJ2-3, with unresolved D. Deletions cut 8 bases from V and 0 bases from J, with 18 bases between. This CDR3 contains 15 residues. Germline CDR1 reads DFQATT; CDR2 reads SNEGSKA (reference sequence). Here the CDR3 DNA reads TGCAGTACGAGACTCCCGGCCCATAGCACAGATACGCAGTATCTT. It yields the protein CSTRLPAHSTDTQYL.

This clonotype was detected only a few times. The J gene is TRBJ1-4, the V gene TRBV6-2 or TRBV6-3, with a possible D match to TRBD1 (5 bases). CDR1 and CDR2 (germline): MNHEY, SVGEGT. The CDR3 extends over 14 amino acids. The V gene lost 7 bases and the J gene lost 3 bases, with 12 bases spanning the gap. The CDR3 sequence is CASNDGGANEKLFF. In DNA form, the CDR3 reads TGTGCCAGCAATGATGGAGGGGCTAATGAAAAACTGTTTTTT.

V usage is TRBV7-9 and J usage is TRBJ2-1; TRBD1 agrees at 8 bases. Germline V gives CDR1 SEHNR, CDR2 FQNEAQ (reference sequence). The CDR3 contains 14 residues. V was pared by 3 bases and J by 6 bases, with 4 bases of the junction left unmatched. The DNA for the CDR3 is TGTGCCAGCAGCTTTGAAGGACAGGGCAATGAGCAGTTCTTC. Residues: CASSFEGQGNEQFF.